Reported below is one T cell receptor beta chain. The antigen remains unidentified. The data belong to a study of CD8+ T cells in alopecia areata. Treatment: oral pan-JAK inhibitor, 5-10 mg twice daily. Alopecia areata patients provided lesional scalp punch biopsies and peripheral blood, both collected for the study. cDNA prepared by RNA extraction and subsequent reverse transcription served as the template for sequencing. The repertoire was sequenced with immunoSEQ multiplex PCR; TCRdb's copy has only in-frame clones and lacks some. The table includes about 200,000 clones, 58% detected once. Study results and caveats: Expanded CD8+ clones among the top 100, and scalp clonality, were significantly decreased by tofacitinib. Clonality exceeded that of normal scalp in lesional scalp, most notably in alopecia totalis/universalis.

The sequenced sample was CD4+ T cells sorted from blood, obtained at week 24, from a patient treated with tofacitinib. This sequence was found in a human donor with alopecia areata.

The CDR3 DNA reads as TGCGCCAGCAGCTTGGCTTCCACGAACACCGGGGAGCTGTTTTTT. It codes for CASSLASTNTGELFF. V is TRBV5-1 and J is TRBJ2-2, with D hard to call. The V gene's germline CDR1 is SGHRS and CDR2 YFSETQ. Trimming cost V 0 bases and J 0 bases, with 6 bases left between them. This CDR3 is 15 amino acids long.